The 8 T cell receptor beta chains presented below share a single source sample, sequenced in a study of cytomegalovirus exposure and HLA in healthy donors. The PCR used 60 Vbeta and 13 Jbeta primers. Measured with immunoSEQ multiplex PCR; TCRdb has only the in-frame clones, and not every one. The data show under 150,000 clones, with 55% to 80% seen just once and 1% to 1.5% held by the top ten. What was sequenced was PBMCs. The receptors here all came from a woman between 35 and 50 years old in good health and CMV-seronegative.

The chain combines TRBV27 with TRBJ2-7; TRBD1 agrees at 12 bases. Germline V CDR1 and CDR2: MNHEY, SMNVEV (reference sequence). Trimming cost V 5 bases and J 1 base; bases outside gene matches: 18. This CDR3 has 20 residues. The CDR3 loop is CASSPRPPGQGAPRSYEQYF. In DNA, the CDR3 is TGTGCCAGCAGTCCCCGCCCTCCGGGACAGGGGGCCCCTAGGTCCTACGAGCAGTACTTC.

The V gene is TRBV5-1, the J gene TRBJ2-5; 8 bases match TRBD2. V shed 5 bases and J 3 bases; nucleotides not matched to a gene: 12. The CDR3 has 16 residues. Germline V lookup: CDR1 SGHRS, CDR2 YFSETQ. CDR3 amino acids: CASSATSGGQKETQYF. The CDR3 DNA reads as TGCGCCAGCAGTGCAACAAGCGGGGGCCAAAAAGAGACCCAGTACTTC. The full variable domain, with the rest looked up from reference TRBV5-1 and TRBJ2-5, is KAGVTQTPRYLIKTRGQQVTLSCSPISGHRSVSWYQQTPGQGLQFLFEYFSETQRNKGNFPGRFSGRQFSNSRSEMNVSTLELGDSALYLCASSATSGGQKETQYFGPGTRLLVL.

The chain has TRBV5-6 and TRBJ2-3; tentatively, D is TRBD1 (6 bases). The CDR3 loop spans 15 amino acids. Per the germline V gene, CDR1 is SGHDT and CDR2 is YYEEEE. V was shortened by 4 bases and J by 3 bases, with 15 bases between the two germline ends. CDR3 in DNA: TGTGCCAGCAGCCCGGCCCCTCAGGGGACAGATACGCAGTATTTT. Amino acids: CASSPAPQGTDTQYF. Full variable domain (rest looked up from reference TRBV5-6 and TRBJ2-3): DAGVTQSPTHLIKTRGQQVTLRCSPKSGHDTVSWYQQALGQGPQFIFQYYEEEERQRGNFPDRFSGHQFPNYSSELNVNALLLGDSALYLCASSPAPQGTDTQYFGPGTRLTVL.

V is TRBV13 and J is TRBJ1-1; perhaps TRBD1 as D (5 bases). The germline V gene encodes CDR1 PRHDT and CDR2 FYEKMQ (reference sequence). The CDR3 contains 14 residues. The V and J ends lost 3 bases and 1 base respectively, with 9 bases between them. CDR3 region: CASSFRGSNTEAFF. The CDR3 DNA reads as TGTGCCAGCAGCTTTAGGGGTTCGAACACTGAAGCTTTCTTT.

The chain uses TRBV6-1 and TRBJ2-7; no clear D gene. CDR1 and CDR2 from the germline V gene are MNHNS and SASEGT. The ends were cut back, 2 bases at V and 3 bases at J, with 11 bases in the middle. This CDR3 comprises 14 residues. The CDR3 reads CASSESGGYYEQYF. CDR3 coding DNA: TGTGCCAGCAGTGAAAGTGGCGGCTACTACGAGCAGTACTTC.

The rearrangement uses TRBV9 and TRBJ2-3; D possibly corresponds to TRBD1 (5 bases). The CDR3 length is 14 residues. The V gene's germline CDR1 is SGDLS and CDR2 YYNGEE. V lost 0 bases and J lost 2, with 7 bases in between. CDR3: CASSVEGYTDTQYF. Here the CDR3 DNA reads TGTGCCAGCAGCGTAGAGGGGTACACAGATACGCAGTATTTT.

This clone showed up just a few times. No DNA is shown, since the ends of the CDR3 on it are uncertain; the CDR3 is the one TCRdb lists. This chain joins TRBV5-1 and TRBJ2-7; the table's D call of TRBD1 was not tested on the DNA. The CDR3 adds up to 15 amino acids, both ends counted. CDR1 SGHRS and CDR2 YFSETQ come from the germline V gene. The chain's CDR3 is CASSTSTGLSNEQYF.

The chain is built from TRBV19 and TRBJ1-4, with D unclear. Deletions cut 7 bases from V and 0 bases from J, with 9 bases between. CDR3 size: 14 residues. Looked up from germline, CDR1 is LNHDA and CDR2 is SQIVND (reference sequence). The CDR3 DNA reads TGTGCCAGTAAGTTCGGGACAACTAATGAAAAACTGTTTTTT. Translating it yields CASKFGTTNEKLFF.